The source of this TCR beta chain is a study of human T cells and chemical hapten exposure. Whole-study context: In the sensitization step, 2% DPC was placed on 2 cm by 2 cm of upper inner arm skin. Each patient's scalp received weekly diphenylcyclopropenone throughout the approximately 24-week study. Findings of the study overall: Unchanged with DPC sensitization were TCRs above 1 in 1000 frequency. Each of the donors had alopecia, so their immune responses may not resemble those of healthy people.

TCRdb ran MiXCR on the RACE reads and lists one entry per CDR3 protein. In the table there are about 190,000 distinct CDR3 sequences, around 25% of which are singletons. V lost 2 bases to trimming and J lost 1 base, with 11 bases between them. Germline V CDR1 and CDR2: MDHEN, SYDVKM. The CDR3 has 15 residues. This clonotype was found a few times. Its matching antigen is unknown. Time point: patch test 3, about 24 weeks after DPC sensitization. Treatment in this sample: therapeutic diphenylcyclopropenone sensitization with weekly scalp DPC. This sequence was found in a middle-aged woman with alopecia areata. Some clones in this sample may be carry-over from other donors' samples. The chain carries TRBV28 and TRBJ2-5; D gene ambiguous. The sequenced sample was whole blood, obtained in connection with sensitization to the hapten diphenylcyclopropenone (DPC). The CDR3 sequence is CASSLLSGVQETQYF. In DNA form, the CDR3 reads TGTGCCAGCAGTTTACTCTCAGGCGTCCAAGAGACCCAGTACTTC.